Listed here are 24 T cell receptor beta chains from one sample, sequenced in a study of neoadjuvant nivolumab and ipilimumab in lung cancer (dated by TCRdb to the early 2020s). The receptor library was made with the immunoSEQ multiplex PCR assay. Here the immuneACCESS table is served through TCRdb, limited to in-frame sequences with V and J called. Missing clones are a known gap in these copies; in checked studies unresolved V genes cover under half, and the rest lacks a known reason. This sample is represented by approximately 31,000 clones; about nine tenths of them were singletons. The ten largest clones capture approximately 5% of the sample. According to the study, the label for this sample's time point signals: at surgical resection after neoadjuvant nivolumab +/- ipilimumab. The sample here was peripheral blood, taken after neoadjuvant nivolumab, alone or with ipilimumab, at or shortly before surgery. The receptors derive from an adult with non-small cell lung cancer.

This sequence joins TRBV5-4 and TRBJ2-2; 13 nucleotides agree with TRBD2. The CDR3 runs to 15 residues. J was trimmed by 6 bases and V by 1 base; bases with no gene match: 0. Germline V gene sequence: CDR1 SGHNT, CDR2 YYREEE (reference sequence). The DNA of the CDR3 is TGTGCCAGCAGCTTGACTAGCGGGGGGGCCGGGGAGCTGTTTTTT. It is translated as CASSLTSGGAGELFF.

The chain carries TRBV18 and TRBJ1-1; D ambiguous. The CDR3 covers 12 residues. V dropped 0 bases and J dropped 11 bases, with 10 bases sitting between them. Looked up from germline, CDR1 is KGHSH and CDR2 is LQKENI. The CDR3 DNA is TGTGCCAGCTCACCACCGGATAGGGCTGCTTTCTTT. Its translation: CASSPPDRAAFF.

In nucleotides, the CDR3 is TGTGCCACCAGCAGAAAGACAGGGTCCTACGAGCAGTACTTC. This translates into CATSRKTGSYEQYF. This sequence joins TRBV15 and TRBJ2-7; 7 bases map to TRBD1. V trimming: 2 bases; J trimming: 1 base; junction bases outside the gene matches: 2. CDR3 length: 14 amino acids. In germline, CDR1 is LNHNV, CDR2 YYDKDF (reference sequence).

This clone appeared once. The chain recombines TRBV5-4 with TRBJ2-5, with 9 positions matching TRBD1. V shed 5 bases, J shed 5 bases, and the junction held 13 bases outside the gene matches. CDR1 and CDR2 from the germline V gene are SGHNT and YYREEE (reference sequence). CDR3 length: 16 amino acids. CDR3 region: CASRHRQGVGSETQYF. The CDR3 nucleotides are TGTGCCAGCAGACATCGACAGGGGGTCGGTTCCGAGACCCAGTACTTC.

The V call is TRBV6-1, the J call TRBJ1-2; D is undetermined. V was shortened by 1 base and J by 3 bases, with 12 bases between the two germline ends. This CDR3 is built from 15 residues. Germline assignment: CDR1 MNHNS and CDR2 SASEGT. CDR3 protein: CASSEDLASYYGYTF. The CDR3 DNA reads TGTGCCAGCAGTGAAGATCTGGCTTCCTACTATGGCTACACCTTC.

The chain has TRBV9 and TRBJ2-1, with D perhaps matching TRBD1 (6 bases). Germline loops: CDR1 SGDLS, CDR2 YYNGEE. The V end was cut by 2 bases, the J end by 0 bases, with 12 bases between. The CDR3 sequence is 16 residues long. The CDR3 nucleotides read TGTGCCAGCAGCGTCGACAGGCGTAGCTCCTACAATGAGCAGTTCTTC. Translating it yields CASSVDRRSSYNEQFF. The full variable domain, with the rest looked up from reference TRBV9 and TRBJ2-1, is DSGVTQTPKHLITATGQRVTLRCSPRSGDLSVYWYQQSLDQGLQFLIQYYNGEERAKGNILERFSAQQFPDLHSELNLSSLELGDSALYFCASSVDRRSSYNEQFFGPGTRLTVL.

This chain connects TRBV5-1 to TRBJ2-7; D possibly uses TRBD1 or TRBD2 (5 bases each). The CDR3 totals 17 residues. CDR1 is SGHRS and CDR2 is YFSETQ in the germline V gene. With 4 bases removed from V and 0 bases from J, the gap between germline ends came to 20 bases. The CDR3 nucleotides are TGCGCCAGCAGCAGCAAAGAAGGGACGGCCTCCTCCTACGAGCAGTACTTC. As protein: CASSSKEGTASSYEQYF.

V usage is TRBV5-6 and J usage is TRBJ2-1; the D is unclear. Germline CDR1 SGHDT, CDR2 YYEEEE. The CDR3 runs to 11 residues. Between the trimmed V and J ends, which lost 3 bases and 2 bases, there was a span of 0 bases. CDR3 DNA: TGTGCCAGCAGCTCCTACAATGAGCAGTTCTTC. Translating it yields CASSSYNEQFF.

The chain has TRBV4-1 and TRBJ2-1, with D tentatively TRBD1 or TRBD2 (5 bases each). The germline CDR1 and CDR2 sequences are MGHRA and YSYEKL. The V and J ends lost 4 bases and 4 bases respectively, with 14 bases between them. CDR3 size: 15 residues. DNA for the CDR3: TGCGCCAGCAGCCCTCGGGACGGACGATACAATGAGCAGTTCTTC. Translated: CASSPRDGRYNEQFF.

V is TRBV2 and J is TRBJ2-7; the D is unclear. This CDR3 comprises 10 residues. Germline CDR1 SNHLY, CDR2 FYNNEI. Deletions cut 7 bases from V and 7 bases from J, with 8 bases between. The CDR3 reads CASIMGEQYF. CDR3 DNA: TGTGCCAGCATAATGGGGGAGCAGTACTTC.

This chain joins TRBV5-5 and TRBJ2-1, with D tentatively TRBD2 (5 bases). Germline V CDR1 and CDR2: SGHKS, YYEKEE (reference sequence). Trimming pared 4 bases from V and 7 bases from J, leaving 12 bases between. The CDR3 extends over 13 amino acids. CDR3 coding DNA: TGTGCCAGCAGCAGACCGACGGGGAATGAGCAGTTCTTC. This codes for CASSRPTGNEQFF.

CDR3 residues: CASSPGQGPFRLFF. The CDR3, as DNA: TGTGCCAGCTCACCGGGACAGGGGCCTTTCCGACTGTTTTTT. The chain combines TRBV18 with TRBJ1-4, with 10 bases matching TRBD1. Looked up from germline, CDR1 is KGHSH and CDR2 is LQKENI. V lost 3 bases to trimming and J lost 13 bases; unmatched junction nucleotides: 8. The length of the CDR3 is 14 residues.

This chain connects TRBV2 to TRBJ1-4; D uncertain. V was clipped by 0 bases and J by 8 bases, with 13 bases between them. From germline, CDR1 is SNHLY and CDR2 FYNNEI. The CDR3 spans 15 residues. The CDR3 loop is CASSEARGVGEKLFF. In nucleotides, the CDR3 is TGTGCCAGCAGTGAAGCACGGGGAGTAGGCGAAAAACTGTTTTTT. Full variable domain (outside the CDR3, taken from reference TRBV2 and TRBJ1-4): EPEVTQTPSHQVTQMGQEVILRCVPISNHLYFYWYRQILGQKVEFLVSFYNNEISEKSEIFDDQFSVERPDGSNFTLKIRSTKLEDSAMYFCASSEARGVGEKLFFGSGTQLSVL.

The genes are TRBV5-4 and TRBJ2-3; weak D call: TRBD2 (5 bases). Trimming removed 2 bases at V and 2 bases at J, with 12 bases between. The CDR3 totals 15 residues. Germline CDR1 is SGHNT and CDR2 is YYREEE (reference sequence). The DNA for the CDR3 is TGTGCCAGCAGCTTCGGAGGAGCGCTCACAGATACGCAGTATTTT. Translation gives CASSFGGALTDTQYF. The full variable domain, rest sourced from reference TRBV5-4 and TRBJ2-3, is ETGVTQSPTHLIKTRGQQVTLRCSSQSGHNTVSWYQQALGQGPQFIFQYYREEENGRGNFPPRFSGLQFPNYSSELNVNALELDDSALYLCASSFGGALTDTQYFGPGTRLTVL.

The rearrangement uses TRBV7-2 and TRBJ1-1; D uncertain. Trimming removed 0 bases from V and 0 bases from J, with 8 bases in between. Germline V gives CDR1 SGHTA, CDR2 FQGNSA. The CDR3 loop spans 15 amino acids. CDR3: CASSLAPAMNTEAFF. CDR3 in DNA: TGTGCCAGCAGCTTAGCGCCGGCCATGAACACTGAAGCTTTCTTT.

This chain links TRBV6-1 with TRBJ1-2; 10 nucleotides line up with TRBD1. V shed 4 bases and J 8 bases; nucleotides not matched to a gene: 10. This CDR3 is built from 15 residues. CDR1 is MNHNS, CDR2 SASEGT, per germline. The CDR3 region has the DNA TGTGCCAGCAGTGTTATAATAGGGACAGGGGAAGGCTACACCTTC. Protein sequence: CASSVIIGTGEGYTF.

The chain has TRBV2 and TRBJ2-7, with TRBD2 identical over 8 bases. Germline lookup yields CDR1 SNHLY and CDR2 FYNNEI. V was clipped by 3 bases and J by 2 bases; unmatched bases: 3. The CDR3 sequence is 14 residues long. CDR3 protein: CASSDMRGAYEQYF. The DNA for the CDR3 is TGTGCCAGCAGTGATATGCGGGGGGCCTACGAGCAGTACTTC.

This clone has just one count. The genes are TRBV19 and TRBJ2-7, with D maybe TRBD1 (6 bases). V dropped 3 bases and J dropped 0 bases, with 9 bases sitting between them. Germline V gene lookup returns CDR1 LNHDA and CDR2 SQIVND (reference sequence). The CDR3 runs to 14 residues. The chain's CDR3 is CASSIGQRSYEQYF. CDR3 nucleotides: TGTGCCAGTAGTATCGGACAGCGCTCCTACGAGCAGTACTTC.

Here the CDR3 reads CASSAGQGLKRNTEAFF. DNA for the CDR3: TGCGCCAGCAGCGCGGGACAGGGGCTTAAGAGGAACACTGAAGCTTTCTTT. The chain couples TRBV5-1 to TRBJ1-1, with 10 bases that match TRBD1. CDR3 size: 17 residues. CDR1 and CDR2 from the germline V gene are SGHRS and YFSETQ. The ends lost 4 bases at V and 1 base at J; junction bases unmatched: 10.

This sequence joins TRBV12-2 and TRBJ2-4. TRBV12-2 is labeled a pseudogene. The CDR3 spans 17 residues. In DNA, the CDR3 is TGTGCAAGTCGCTTTCAAGTAGGGGACCTTTGGACGGACATTCAGTACTTC. This translates into CASRFQVGDLWTDIQYF.

J is TRBJ1-6 and V is TRBV9; no clear D. V was trimmed by 0 bases and J by 7 bases, leaving 5 bases between them. CDR1 is SGDLS, CDR2 YYNGEE, per germline. The CDR3 is 13 amino acids. This CDR3 reads CASSVEVNSPLHF. DNA of the CDR3: TGTGCCAGCAGCGTAGAGGTAAATTCACCCCTCCACTTT.

The CDR3 loop is CASSLGTGELFF. The DNA of the CDR3 is TGTGCCAGCAGCCTCGGCACCGGGGAGCTGTTTTTT. V is TRBV7-7 and J is TRBJ2-2; D is ambiguous. CDR1 is SSHAT and CDR2 is FNYEAQ in the germline V gene (reference sequence). This CDR3 comprises 12 residues. V lost 5 bases to trimming and J lost 4 bases, with 5 bases between them.

The chain is built from TRBV18 and TRBJ1-1; D is uncertain. The V and J ends lost 6 bases and 4 bases respectively, with 18 bases between them. Germline loops: CDR1 KGHSH, CDR2 LQKENI. This CDR3 has 15 amino acids. The CDR3 DNA follows: TGTGCCAGCTCCCCCCGGGAGAGTCTCGCCACTGAAGCTTTCTTT. Residues: CASSPRESLATEAFF.

The chain links TRBV11-1 to TRBJ1-1; D call uncertain. The CDR3 is 13 amino acids. Trimming left V 3 bases short and J 2 bases short, with 7 bases between. Germline V CDR1 and CDR2: SGHAT, FQDESV (reference sequence). The CDR3 DNA is TGTGCCAGCAGCTTCCACAGAAACACTGAAGCTTTCTTT. Translating it yields CASSFHRNTEAFF.